This passage covers 2 T cell receptor beta chains from one sample sequenced in a study of blood T cell repertoires in COVID-19. Profiled with immunoSEQ multiplex PCR; TCRdb holds only in-frame clones, not every one. This table has 200,000 to 300,000 clones, 85% to 95% appearing once. Material for sequencing was peripheral blood. These receptors were obtained from a man aged 30 to 39 with COVID-19, enrolled during active disease.

The chain couples TRBV24-1 to TRBJ2-3; the D is unclear. Germline V CDR1 and CDR2: KGHDR, SFDVKD. Between the trimmed V and J ends, which lost 7 bases and 5 bases, there was a span of 12 bases. CDR3 length: 13 residues. For the CDR3, the DNA is TGTGCCACCAGCGAAACAGATGGAGATACGCAGTATTTT. Its translation: CATSETDGDTQYF.

The chain links TRBV5-4 to TRBJ2-3; D might be TRBD2 (6 bases). The length of the CDR3 is 16 residues. V was shortened by 2 bases and J by 2 bases, with 15 bases between the two germline ends. The germline CDR1 and CDR2 sequences are SGHNT and YYREEE (reference sequence). CDR3 protein: CASSFRLGEYTDTQYF. The CDR3 DNA sequence: TGTGCCAGCAGCTTCAGACTAGGGGAATACACAGATACGCAGTATTTT.